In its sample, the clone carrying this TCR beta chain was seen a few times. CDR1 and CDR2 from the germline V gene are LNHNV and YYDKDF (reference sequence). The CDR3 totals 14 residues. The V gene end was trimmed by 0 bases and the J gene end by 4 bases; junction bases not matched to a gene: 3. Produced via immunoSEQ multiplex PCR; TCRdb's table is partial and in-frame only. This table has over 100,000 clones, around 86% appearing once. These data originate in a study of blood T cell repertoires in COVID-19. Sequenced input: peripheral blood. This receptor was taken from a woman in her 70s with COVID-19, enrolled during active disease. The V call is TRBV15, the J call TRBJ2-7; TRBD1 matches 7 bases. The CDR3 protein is CATSRDKTGYEQYF. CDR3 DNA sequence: TGTGCCACCAGCAGAGATAAGACAGGGTACGAGCAGTACTTC.